This T cell receptor (beta chain) was observed in a study of blood T cell repertoires in COVID-19. Study as a whole: The United States, Italy and Spain were the sources of the acute and convalescent COVID-19 samples. PBMCs, B-cell-depleted T cells, or T cells were the source of the cDNA or gDNA that made up the material.

Looked up from germline, CDR1 is ENHRY and CDR2 is SYGVKD. V lost 4 bases, J lost 7 bases, and 13 bases lay in between. This CDR3 comprises 13 residues. Per the study methods: Amplification from reference gene primers served as the basis for estimated nucleated cell counts. The assay was immunoSEQ multiplex PCR, and TCRdb's table has in-frame clones only and misses some. V and J calls and clone size are those listed in that table; D and trimming were worked out from the DNA. Here the sample spans 65,000 to 85,000 clones, about 88% being singletons. The sample consisted of peripheral blood. The sequence came from a man over 45 with active COVID-19. The V call is TRBV10-3, the J call TRBJ1-2; D is possibly TRBD1 (5 bases). For the CDR3, the DNA is TGTGCCATCAGTGCCGGACAATTCGGTGGCTACACCTTC. Its translation is CAISAGQFGGYTF.